The 10 T cell receptor beta chains below all came from one sample that was sequenced in a study of shared clonotypes between healthy human individuals. The repertoire was sequenced with immunoSEQ multiplex PCR; TCRdb's copy has only in-frame clones and lacks some. Among 2 million to 2.5 million clones listed, just under 95% were seen once. The sequenced sample was naive CD4+ T cells from PBMCs. Subset noted: CD45RA+ positively selected. The receptors derive from a man in his late teens or twenties in good health. Some clones in this sample may be carry-over from other donors' samples.

V is TRBV7-9 and J is TRBJ1-1; a weak D match, TRBD1 (5 bases). The CDR3 contains 16 residues. The germline V gene has CDR1 SEHNR and CDR2 FQNEAQ (reference sequence). CDR3: CATRDRDLKKATEAFF. The CDR3 nucleotides read TGTGCGACAAGAGACCGGGACTTAAAAAAGGCCACTGAAGCTTTCTTT.

The rearrangement joins TRBV6-1 to TRBJ2-5, with 14 bases aligning to TRBD2. V lost 0 bases to trimming and J lost 11 bases; unmatched junction nucleotides: 5. The CDR3 spans 15 residues. Germline lookup yields CDR1 MNHNS and CDR2 SASEGT. This chain's CDR3 is CASSEAGTSGGGQYF. CDR3 nucleotide sequence: TGTGCCAGCAGTGAAGCCGGGACTAGCGGGGGCGGTCAGTACTTC.

The J gene is TRBJ2-7, the V gene TRBV18; D possibly uses TRBD1 or TRBD2 (6 bases each). Germline CDR1 and CDR2: KGHSH and LQKENI. The ends were cut back, 4 bases at V and 2 bases at J, with 27 bases in the middle. This CDR3 has 19 residues. For the CDR3, the DNA is TGTGCCAGCTCACAATACTCCCCCAGTTTTGGGGGGCTTACCTACGAGCAGTACTTC. Residues: CASSQYSPSFGGLTYEQYF.

As DNA, the CDR3 is TGTGCCATCAGTCAGCGACAGGGAGACAATCAGCCCCAGCATTTT. This translates into CAISQRQGDNQPQHF. The chain carries TRBV10-3 and TRBJ1-5; the match to TRBD1 covers 7 bases. J was trimmed by 3 bases and V by 5 bases; bases with no gene match: 7. Germline values: CDR1 ENHRY, CDR2 SYGVKD. There are 15 residues in the CDR3.

The chain uses TRBV27 and TRBJ2-3; no reliable D call. The germline V gene encodes CDR1 MNHEY and CDR2 SMNVEV (reference sequence). This CDR3 spans 12 amino acids. Trimming cost V 3 bases and J 10 bases, with 11 bases left between them. Written as DNA, the CDR3 is TGTGCCAGCAGTTTTGGCGGAGTGGCGCAGTATTTT. This encodes CASSFGGVAQYF.

CDR3 sequence: CASSVGGYRTYNEQFF. CDR3 DNA: TGTGCCAGCAGCGTAGGCGGCTACCGAACTTACAATGAGCAGTTCTTC. The chain joins TRBV9 to TRBJ2-1; D is unresolved. V was pared by 0 bases and J by 4 bases, with 14 bases between. CDR1 is SGDLS, CDR2 YYNGEE, per germline. This CDR3 spans 16 amino acids.

The chain links TRBV14 to TRBJ1-1; the D is unclear. There are 16 residues in the CDR3. CDR1 is SGHDN and CDR2 is FVKESK in the germline V gene. With 1 base removed from V and 0 bases from J, the gap between germline ends came to 12 bases. The CDR3: CASSQVGGFMNTEAFF. Written as DNA, the CDR3 is TGTGCCAGCAGCCAAGTGGGAGGTTTCATGAACACTGAAGCTTTCTTT.

V usage is TRBV27 and J usage is TRBJ2-7, with D perhaps given as TRBD1 or TRBD2 (5 bases each). This CDR3 is 12 amino acids long. Trimming cost V 11 bases and J 6 bases, with 17 bases left between them. Germline values: CDR1 MNHEY, CDR2 SMNVEV (reference sequence). The CDR3 bases are TGTGCCCGCCACCCCAGGGCGGGCGAGCAGTACTTC. Translated, it gives CARHPRAGEQYF.

CDR3 loop: CASSGSSVADTQYF. Written as DNA, the CDR3 is TGTGCCAGCAGTGGGTCTAGCGTAGCAGATACGCAGTATTTT. V and J are TRBV2 and TRBJ2-3, with D maybe TRBD2 (6 bases). Trimming shortened V by 4 bases and J by 4 bases, and 12 bases separated the two germline ends. The CDR3 covers 14 residues. Germline-derived CDR1 and CDR2 are SNHLY and FYNNEI.

This sequence joins TRBV6-5 and TRBJ2-3; D remains ambiguous. Germline CDR1 MNHEY, CDR2 SVGAGI. V was clipped by 2 bases and J by 1 base, with 10 bases between them. CDR3 length: 15 residues. This chain's CDR3 is CASSYGPVGTDTQYF. In DNA, the CDR3 is TGTGCCAGCAGTTACGGGCCGGTCGGCACAGATACGCAGTATTTT.